One and the same sample provided the 18 T cell receptor beta chains below, sequenced in a study of CD8+CD57+ T cells in acquired aplastic anemia. For CDR3 and TCR beta VDJ profiling, genomic DNA was the template used. TCRdb reprocessed the reads with MiXCR, giving one entry per CDR3 protein. This table holds approximately 190,000 distinct CDR3 sequences, just under 50% found once. Selection for sequencing was limited to patients who had shown CD8+CD57+ cell expansion by flow cytometry. The sample taken for sequencing was sorted CD4+, CD8+, or CD8+CD57+ T cells (not recorded which) from PBMCs. The receptors come from a human donor with aplastic anemia.

This clonotype was observed at least ten times. The chain joins TRBV12-3 or TRBV12-4 to TRBJ2-7; unclear D gene. This CDR3 spans 13 amino acids. V lost 6 bases and J 5 bases, leaving 14 bases between the germline ends. CDR3 residues: CASSREAHDEQYF. The DNA for the CDR3 is TGTGCCAGCAGCCGCGAGGCGCACGACGAGCAGTACTTC.

This clonotype was observed many times. The chain carries TRBV7-2 and TRBJ2-7; D remains ambiguous. The germline V and J ends were trimmed by 4 bases and 2 bases, with 9 bases remaining between them. Germline lookup yields CDR1 SGHTA and CDR2 FQGNSA. The CDR3 covers 13 residues. CDR3 nucleotides: TGTGCCAGCAGCTCCGAGCCAGCCTACGAGCAGTACTTC. Its translation: CASSSEPAYEQYF.

A word on this clonotype: Possible read error: a much larger clone is one base away. V and J are TRBV7-8 and TRBJ1-5; D remains unclear. Germline V gene data show CDR1 as SGHVS and CDR2 as FQNEAQ. The CDR3 contains 17 residues. The CDR3 DNA is TGTGCCAGCTCACCATCGCAGGTTGGGTTTAGCAATCGGCCCCAGCATTTT. Its protein is CASSPSQVGFSNRPQHF.

The chain has TRBV7-9 and TRBJ1-1; no firm D call. This CDR3 spans 12 amino acids. From germline, CDR1 is SEHNR and CDR2 FQNEAQ (reference sequence). The V gene lost 4 bases and the J gene lost 1 base, with 4 bases spanning the gap. CDR3 amino acids: CASSWRNTEAFF. CDR3 coding DNA: TGTGCCAGCAGCTGGAGGAACACTGAAGCTTTCTTT.

The gene calls are TRBV12-3 or TRBV12-4 and TRBJ2-7, with D possibly TRBD1 on 5 matching bases. V was trimmed by 5 bases and J by 3 bases, leaving 17 bases between them. CDR3 length: 15 amino acids. CDR3 DNA: TGTGCCAGCAGTCCCAGTAGTCAGGGCCTCTACGAGCAGTACTTC. Translated, it gives CASSPSSQGLYEQYF.

This clonotype was found many times. V is TRBV6-4 and J is TRBJ2-1, with 14 bases that match TRBD2. Germline CDR1 and CDR2: MRHNA and SNTAGT. The junction had 6 bases not matched to a gene; V was cut back by 4 bases and J by 7 bases. This CDR3 is built from 16 residues. The CDR3 loop reads CASSVLGLAGVNEQFF. CDR3 coding DNA: TGTGCCAGCAGTGTGCTGGGACTAGCGGGAGTGAATGAGCAGTTCTTC.

The CDR3 here is CASSLEGATDTQYF. The DNA of the CDR3 is TGTGCCAGCAGCTTAGAAGGGGCCACAGATACGCAGTATTTT. The rearrangement joins TRBV7-9 to TRBJ2-3; tentative D call: TRBD1 (5 bases). The CDR3 is 14 amino acids. From germline, CDR1 is SEHNR and CDR2 FQNEAQ (reference sequence). V was clipped by 1 base and J by 2 bases, with 7 bases between them.

This clonotype has just a few counts. The chain joins TRBV6-1 to TRBJ1-1, with D possibly TRBD1 on 5 matching bases. The CDR3 loop spans 13 amino acids. The ends were cut back, 6 bases at V and 5 bases at J, with 13 bases in the middle. CDR1 is MNHNS, CDR2 SASEGT, per germline. CDR3: CASRMGRVTEAFF. The CDR3 bases are TGTGCCAGCAGGATGGGGCGGGTTACTGAAGCTTTCTTT.

The chain has TRBV7-9 and TRBJ2-7; 7 bases align to TRBD1. Looked up from germline, CDR1 is SEHNR and CDR2 is FQNEAQ (reference sequence). The CDR3 consists of 13 residues. Trimming cost V 5 bases and J 2 bases; bases outside gene matches: 3. The CDR3 DNA follows: TGTGCCAGCAGCAAAGGACAGGCCTACGAGCAGTACTTC. Protein sequence: CASSKGQAYEQYF.

In its sample, this clonotype was seen many times. The chain combines TRBV20-1 with TRBJ1-5; TRBD1 agrees at 9 bases. Germline trimming cut 5 bases from V and 5 bases from J; bases unmatched to any gene: 7. This CDR3 has 14 residues. The V gene's germline CDR1 is DFQATT and CDR2 SNEGSKA (reference sequence). The CDR3 DNA is TGCAGTGCTCCCAGGGACAGGGTTGATCAGCCCCAGCATTTT. The encoded protein is CSAPRDRVDQPQHF.

J is TRBJ1-2 and V is TRBV7-6; no reliable D call. V dropped 3 bases and J dropped 7 bases, with 9 bases sitting between them. Germline CDR1 is SGHVS and CDR2 is FNYEAQ. The CDR3 covers 12 residues. The CDR3 DNA reads as TGTGCCAGCAGCTTGGGGTTAGGTGGCTACACCTTC. This gives the protein CASSLGLGGYTF.

The chain joins TRBV10-3 to TRBJ2-2; D gene unclear. Germline loops: CDR1 ENHRY, CDR2 SYGVKD. Trimming pared 4 bases from V and 4 bases from J, leaving 16 bases between. This CDR3 comprises 16 residues. CDR3: CAISALGELGTGELFF. The CDR3 nucleotides are TGTGCCATCAGTGCTCTAGGTGAATTGGGCACCGGGGAGCTGTTTTTT.

About this clonotype itself: This may come from a read error, since a much larger clone is one base off. The V call is TRBV4-2, the J call TRBJ1-1; the match to TRBD1 covers 7 bases. The CDR3 length is 14 residues. Looked up from germline, CDR1 is LGHNA and CDR2 is YNFKEQ. V trimming: 4 bases; J trimming: 0 bases; junction bases outside the gene matches: 2. CDR3 bases: TGTGCCAGCAGCCCGGGACAGATGAACACTGAAGCTTTCTTT. This sequence encodes CASSPGQMNTEAFF.

In this sample, this clonotype turned up many times. The V gene is TRBV2, the J gene TRBJ1-2; D gene uncertain. This CDR3 has 13 residues. Germline assignment: CDR1 SNHLY and CDR2 FYNNEI. V lost 7 bases and J lost 8, with 17 bases in between. The CDR3 protein is CASKEGKSYGYTF. For the CDR3, the DNA is TGTGCCAGCAAGGAAGGGAAGTCTTACGGCTACACCTTC.

The DNA of the CDR3 is TGTGCCAGCAGCTTAAAAGGGCGCGCGTCCTATAATTCACCCCTCCACTTT. The encoded protein is CASSLKGRASYNSPLHF. The chain couples TRBV7-8 to TRBJ1-6; the D is unclear. The CDR3 is 17 amino acids. Germline V gives CDR1 SGHVS, CDR2 FQNEAQ. V gave up 2 bases and J gave up 1 base, with 12 bases separating them.

This clonotype was recorded many times. The chain uses TRBV7-6 and TRBJ2-7, with unresolved D. The V gene's germline CDR1 is SGHVS and CDR2 FNYEAQ. The CDR3 is 13 amino acids. The V end was cut by 0 bases, the J end by 5 bases, with 8 bases between. This chain's CDR3 is CASSLASPNEQYF. CDR3 nucleotide sequence: TGTGCCAGCAGCTTAGCGTCCCCCAACGAGCAGTACTTC.

This clonotype appeared many times. This chain links TRBV6-6 with TRBJ1-1, with no clear D. V lost 2 bases and J 1 base, leaving 5 bases between the germline ends. Germline V gene sequence: CDR1 MNHNY, CDR2 SVGAGI (reference sequence). This CDR3 has 13 residues. The DNA of the CDR3 is TGTGCCAGCAGTTACCAAGGGAACACTGAAGCTTTCTTT. This gives the protein CASSYQGNTEAFF.

About this clonotype itself: A read error may be the cause here, since a much bigger clone is one base away. The CDR3 ends on some other residue instead of the conserved phenylalanine or tryptophan, so this is likely a read error. DNA of the CDR3: TGTGCCTGGAGTGTGGGGGACCGATCACCCCTCCACTCT. This sequence encodes CAWSVGDRSPLHS. V and J are TRBV30 and TRBJ1-6, with D possibly being TRBD1 (5 bases). This CDR3 is 13 amino acids long. Germline V gene data show CDR1 as GTSNPN and CDR2 as SVGIG (reference sequence). Trimming removed 0 bases at V and 10 bases at J, with 10 bases between.